The next 24 T cell receptor beta chains were all read from a single sample in a study of post-analysis software for immune sequencing data. Study results and caveats: Included in a set of roughly five TRBV segments more frequent in patients than controls were TRBV5-6, TRBV5-1 and TRBV20-1.

These receptors have no known antigen. Incorporated into the TCR beta cDNA libraries were unique molecular identifiers, which served to reduce PCR and sequencing biases. Each CDR3 protein gets one entry after TCRdb re-called the PCR reads with MiXCR. Among roughly 430,000 distinct CDR3 sequences listed, roughly 38% were seen once. Sequenced sample: blood. These receptors all come from a girl aged 2-15 years with multiple sclerosis.

This chain links TRBV20-1 with TRBJ2-5; the match to TRBD2 covers 8 bases. This CDR3 is built from 14 residues. V gave up 2 bases and J gave up 3 bases; unmatched junction bases: 5. In germline, CDR1 is DFQATT, CDR2 SNEGSKA (reference sequence). The CDR3 spells CSARLQRGKETQYF. DNA for the CDR3: TGCAGTGCTAGACTCCAGCGGGGGAAAGAGACCCAGTACTTC.

This clonotype was seen more than once but under ten times. J is TRBJ2-1 and V is TRBV7-8; 12 bases match TRBD1. The trim removed 3 bases at V and 7 bases at J, leaving 7 bases unmatched. Germline-derived CDR1 and CDR2 are SGHVS and FQNEAQ. The CDR3 is 16 amino acids. CDR3 nucleotides: TGTGCCAGCAGCTTCTTGGGACAGGGGGCATGGAATGAGCAGTTCTTC. It codes for CASSFLGQGAWNEQFF.

This chain joins TRBV12-3 or TRBV12-4 and TRBJ1-1; TRBD1 aligns across 10 bases. This CDR3 comprises 12 residues. Trimming cost V 6 bases and J 12 bases; bases outside gene matches: 7. The CDR3 DNA reads TGTGCCAGCAGGGGGGACAGGGGAATGCCTTTCTTT. Its protein is CASRGDRGMPFF.

The chain has TRBV10-3 and TRBJ1-2; D unresolved. V was pared by 4 bases and J by 4 bases, with 19 bases between. Germline V CDR1 and CDR2: ENHRY, SYGVKD. The CDR3 is made up of 16 amino acids. CDR3 bases: TGTGCCATCAGTGCCATCAGTGAAGCTTCCTTCTATGGCTACACCTTC. It is translated as CAISAISEASFYGYTF.

The chain recombines TRBV10-3 with TRBJ2-1; 8 bases fit TRBD1. Germline V lookup: CDR1 ENHRY, CDR2 SYGVKD. The CDR3 contains 17 residues. J lost 4 bases, V lost 2 bases, and 10 bases had no gene match. The DNA for the CDR3 is TGTGCCATCAGTGAGCCCACACGGCGGGACAGGTACAATGAGCAGTTCTTC. It yields the protein CAISEPTRRDRYNEQFF.

This clonotype has only a few counts. This chain links TRBV7-2 with TRBJ1-4; D gene uncertain. CDR3 length: 14 residues. Trimming removed 1 base at V and 6 bases at J, with 9 bases between. Germline CDR1 reads SGHTA; CDR2 reads FQGNSA. The CDR3 sequence: CASSLVWGDEKLFF. The CDR3 nucleotides are TGTGCCAGCAGCTTAGTTTGGGGAGATGAAAAACTGTTTTTT. Based on the CDR3 plus reference TRBV7-2 and TRBJ1-4, the full variable domain is GAGVSQSPSNKVTEKGKDVELRCDPISGHTALYWYRQSLGQGLEFLIYFQGNSAPDKSGLPSDRFSAERTGGSVSTLTIQRTQQEDSAVYLCASSLVWGDEKLFFGSGTQLSVL.

The rearrangement links TRBV29-1 to TRBJ2-5; D is undetermined. The end of the DNA aligns better with TRBJ2-7, so the J call may be wrong. The CDR3 covers 10 residues. CDR1 SQVTM and CDR2 ANQGSEA come from the germline V gene. This CDR3 is CSVEDGEQYF. The CDR3 bases are TGCAGCGTTGAAGATGGCGAGCAGTACTTC.

The chain is built from TRBV20-1 and TRBJ2-7, with 11 nucleotides matching TRBD2. V dropped 7 bases and J dropped 2; count of bases not matched to a gene: 10. Germline V gene lookup returns CDR1 DFQATT and CDR2 SNEGSKA (reference sequence). CDR3 length: 15 residues. CDR3 sequence reads: CSVGTSGKLTYEQYF. The CDR3 DNA reads as TGCAGTGTTGGGACTAGCGGAAAATTAACCTACGAGCAGTACTTC.

This clonotype was recorded a few times. V usage is TRBV6-2 or TRBV6-3 and J usage is TRBJ1-5; D gene unclear. The germline V gene encodes CDR1 MNHEY and CDR2 SVGEGT. This CDR3 has 12 residues. The V gene lost 2 bases and the J gene lost 3 bases, with 2 bases spanning the gap. CDR3 protein: CASSYLNQPQHF. CDR3 coding DNA: TGTGCCAGCAGTTACCTCAATCAGCCCCAGCATTTT.

In DNA form, the CDR3 reads TGTGCCAGCAGTTTCTTGCCCGGGGTCTCCTACAATGAGCAGTTCTTC. The encoded protein is CASSFLPGVSYNEQFF. The chain is built from TRBV28 and TRBJ2-1, with D perhaps TRBD2 (5 bases). The CDR3 extends over 16 amino acids. The germline V gene has CDR1 MDHEN and CDR2 SYDVKM. V dropped 3 bases and J dropped 0 bases, with 12 bases sitting between them.

The rearrangement uses TRBV20-1 and TRBJ1-2; possibly TRBD1 for D (5 bases). Germline loops: CDR1 DFQATT, CDR2 SNEGSKA (reference sequence). The V end was cut by 6 bases, the J end by 7 bases, with 21 bases between. This CDR3 is 14 amino acids long. CDR3 region: CSAKLDRLPGGYTF. In DNA form, the CDR3 reads TGCAGTGCCAAATTAGACAGATTACCTGGTGGCTACACCTTC.

J is TRBJ2-2 and V is TRBV29-1; 10 nucleotides match TRBD2. The trim removed 6 bases at V and 0 bases at J, leaving 7 bases unmatched. CDR1 and CDR2 (germline): SQVTM, ANQGSEA. The CDR3 runs to 16 residues. CDR3 sequence: CSVRPSGGANTGELFF. The CDR3 region has the DNA TGCAGCGTGCGTCCCAGCGGGGGGGCGAACACCGGGGAGCTGTTTTTT.

This clonotype was observed a handful of times. This chain uses TRBV29-1 with TRBJ1-2; TRBD1 agrees at 11 bases. The germline CDR1 and CDR2 sequences are SQVTM and ANQGSEA. The CDR3 is made up of 13 amino acids. J was trimmed by 7 bases and V by 6 bases; bases with no gene match: 7. CDR3 residues: CSVAQDRGPGYTF. CDR3 DNA sequence: TGCAGCGTAGCCCAGGACAGGGGGCCTGGCTACACCTTC.

The chain couples TRBV2 to TRBJ2-2; D is perhaps TRBD1 (6 bases). The germline V gene encodes CDR1 SNHLY and CDR2 FYNNEI. Trimming stripped 9 bases from V and 5 bases from J, with 10 bases between. The length of the CDR3 is 12 residues. The CDR3 sequence is CASNRETGELFF. The CDR3 DNA follows: TGTGCCAGTAACAGGGAAACCGGGGAGCTGTTTTTT.

This clonotype was detected only a few times. The chain is built from TRBV7-6 and TRBJ2-1; TRBD2 is a possible D gene (6 bases). The CDR3 loop spans 13 amino acids. The germline V gene has CDR1 SGHVS and CDR2 FNYEAQ. Deletions cut 6 bases from V and 6 bases from J, with 12 bases between. This CDR3 reads CASREEGRNEQFF. CDR3 in DNA: TGTGCCAGCAGGGAGGAGGGGCGCAATGAGCAGTTCTTC.

The V call is TRBV29-1, the J call TRBJ1-3; TRBD1 matches 8 bases. V was clipped by 6 bases and J by 3 bases; unmatched bases: 4. The CDR3 spans 13 residues. CDR1 is SQVTM and CDR2 is ANQGSEA in the germline V gene. The CDR3 nucleotides read TGCAGCGTCGCCAGGGGGCTTGGAAACACCATATATTTT. This sequence encodes CSVARGLGNTIYF.

This clonotype was seen a few times. The chain combines TRBV7-2 with TRBJ2-7, with 7 bases identical to TRBD2. From germline, CDR1 is SGHTA and CDR2 FQGNSA. The junction had 4 bases not matched to a gene; V was cut back by 4 bases and J by 1 base. The CDR3 extends over 14 amino acids. The CDR3 DNA is TGTGCCAGCAGCTGGGGGGGACCTTCCTACGAGCAGTACTTC. Encoded protein: CASSWGGPSYEQYF.

This sequence joins TRBV27 and TRBJ1-2, with D tentatively TRBD1 (5 bases). The CDR3 is 13 amino acids. Trimming removed 6 bases from V and 8 bases from J, with 16 bases in between. Germline loops: CDR1 MNHEY, CDR2 SMNVEV (reference sequence). The CDR3 DNA reads as TGTGCCAGCAGCGGCAGGGAGGGATCGGGCTACACCTTC. The encoded protein is CASSGREGSGYTF.

The table lists this clonotype with a few counts. The genes are TRBV12-3 or TRBV12-4 and TRBJ2-5; 10 nucleotides line up with TRBD1. This CDR3 region has 17 residues. Trimming took 0 bases from V and 1 from J; bases not matched to a gene: 5. This chain's CDR3 is CASSLALGDRGQETQYF. The CDR3 DNA reads TGTGCCAGCAGTTTAGCGTTGGGGGACAGGGGCCAAGAGACCCAGTACTTC.

This clonotype has just a few counts. The genes are TRBV7-9 and TRBJ1-1; D gene unclear. Germline V gene data show CDR1 as SEHNR and CDR2 as FQNEAQ (reference sequence). V shed 3 bases and J shed 7 bases, with 9 bases lying between them. The CDR3 length is 12 residues. CDR3: CASSLSDGEAFF. The CDR3 nucleotides are TGTGCCAGCAGCTTGTCCGACGGTGAAGCTTTCTTT.

The rearrangement links TRBV7-2 to TRBJ2-4; unclear D gene. V lost 1 base, J lost 7 bases, and 14 bases lay in between. This CDR3 spans 15 amino acids. The germline V gene has CDR1 SGHTA and CDR2 FQGNSA. CDR3 DNA sequence: TGTGCCAGCAGCTTAGTGACTGGGATAGGTAACATTCAGTACTTC. Protein product: CASSLVTGIGNIQYF.

The rearrangement links TRBV20-1 to TRBJ2-5, with D maybe TRBD2 (6 bases). CDR1 is DFQATT, CDR2 SNEGSKA, per germline (reference sequence). V was clipped by 3 bases and J by 2 bases, with 16 bases between them. The length of the CDR3 is 15 residues. In nucleotides, the CDR3 is TGCAGTGCTAGGGGTAGAGTTAGCGGTCAAGAGACCCAGTACTTC. Residues: CSARGRVSGQETQYF.

The CDR3 loop is CASSVVSGQNIQYF. The DNA of the CDR3 is TGCGCCAGCAGCGTGGTTTCGGGGCAAAACATTCAGTACTTC. The chain joins TRBV5-1 to TRBJ2-4, with D perhaps matching TRBD1 or TRBD2 (5 bases each). The CDR3 runs to 14 residues. Germline V gene sequence: CDR1 SGHRS, CDR2 YFSETQ. V lost 4 bases and J 5 bases, leaving 13 bases between the germline ends.

This clonotype was recorded a few times. The rearrangement joins TRBV5-1 to TRBJ2-1; 10 nucleotides agree with TRBD2. The CDR3 runs 16 residues. The V gene end was trimmed by 4 bases and the J gene end by 8 bases; junction bases not matched to a gene: 12. Germline lookup yields CDR1 SGHRS and CDR2 YFSETQ. The CDR3 DNA reads TGCGCCAGCAGCACCCTAACTAGCGGGATTGCTTATGAGCAGTTCTTC. It translates to CASSTLTSGIAYEQFF.